Only a few counts were recorded for the clone carrying this T cell receptor (beta chain). Its antigen is as yet unknown. The data derive from a study of T-cell reconstitution after alpha-beta-depleted transplantation in children. Notes on the study in general: Among T cells one year after transplant, newly produced cells accounted for most counts and diversity. Where alpha-beta T cells came from about two months after transplant was reportedly several hundred expanded graft clones.

Construction of the TCRbeta library involved unique molecular identifiers. TCRdb ran MiXCR on the PCR reads and lists one entry per CDR3 protein. The sample shows around 440,000 distinct CDR3 sequences, about a sixth of them seen only once. The source material was PBMCs, mostly from graft donor cells, sampled 360 days after TCRalphabeta/CD19-depleted stem cell transplant. This TCR came from a boy in the first two years of life who had a stem cell transplant for Wiskott-Aldrich syndrome, so the T cells may come from the graft donor.

CDR3 in DNA: TGTGCCGGAGGTGAAATAGATACGCAGTATTTT. Protein: CAGGEIDTQYF. The chain links TRBV2 to TRBJ2-3; possible D gene TRBD2, 5 bases. The V gene's germline CDR1 is SNHLY and CDR2 FYNNEI. The CDR3 covers 11 residues. V lost 11 bases to trimming and J lost 5 bases, with 11 bases between them. The complete variable domain, with remaining parts taken from reference TRBV2 and TRBJ2-3, reads EPEVTQTPSHQVTQMGQEVILRCVPISNHLYFYWYRQILGQKVEFLVSFYNNEISEKSEIFDDQFSVERPDGSNFTLKIRSTKLEDSAMYFCAGGEIDTQYFGPGTRLTVL.